These 30 T cell receptor beta chains originate from one sample sequenced in a study of blood T cell repertoires in COVID-19. Repertoires were generated with immunoSEQ multiplex PCR, while TCRdb's copy carries only in-frame clones and drops some. In the table there are 150,000 to 200,000 clones, more than 80% of which are singletons. The sample taken for sequencing was peripheral blood. These receptor sequences come from a human donor in a cohort sampled during active COVID-19.

The V call is TRBV9, the J call TRBJ2-7; 7 bases line up with TRBD1. CDR1 and CDR2 (germline): SGDLS, YYNGEE. There are 13 residues in the CDR3. V lost 4 bases, J lost 3 bases, and 4 bases stayed unmatched. The DNA for the CDR3 is TGTGCCAGCAGCCCCACAGGGGACTACGAGCAGTACTTC. It translates to CASSPTGDYEQYF.

The gene calls are TRBV27 and TRBJ2-2; no definite D call. The CDR3 consists of 13 residues. Germline values: CDR1 MNHEY, CDR2 SMNVEV (reference sequence). Trimming removed 10 bases from V and 4 bases from J, with 13 bases in between. Here the CDR3 reads CANDTLGTGELFF. DNA of the CDR3: TGTGCCAACGACACGCTCGGCACCGGGGAGCTGTTTTTT.

V and J are TRBV7-2 and TRBJ2-6; 10 bases line up with TRBD1. Trimming took 6 bases from V and 3 from J; bases not matched to a gene: 2. The CDR3 has 15 amino acids. Germline V lookup: CDR1 SGHTA, CDR2 FQGNSA. This CDR3 reads CASRTGGSGANVLTF. The CDR3 DNA follows: TGTGCCAGCAGGACAGGGGGCAGTGGGGCCAACGTCCTGACTTTC.

This clone showed up just a few times. The rearrangement links TRBV4-3 to TRBJ1-4, with a weak D call TRBD1 (6 bases). Trimming took 0 bases from V and 5 from J, leaving 19 bases between them. Germline CDR1 is LGHNA and CDR2 is YSLEER. This CDR3 is built from 18 residues. The CDR3: CASSQDLMGARVNEKLFF. The CDR3 bases are TGCGCCAGCAGCCAAGATCTGATGGGGGCGAGGGTAAATGAAAAACTGTTTTTT.

The rearrangement joins TRBV27 to TRBJ2-2; 11 nucleotides line up with TRBD2. The CDR3 is made up of 15 amino acids. The germline V gene has CDR1 MNHEY and CDR2 SMNVEV (reference sequence). V lost 5 bases to trimming and J lost 5 bases; unmatched junction nucleotides: 4. As DNA, the CDR3 is TGTGCCAGCAGTCCCCTAGCGGGAGGAACCGGGGAGCTGTTTTTT. This codes for CASSPLAGGTGELFF.

This clone was recorded only once. This chain connects TRBV5-3 to TRBJ1-5; TRBD1 aligns across 8 bases. TRBV5-3 is an open reading frame, and its role is uncertain. The CDR3 sequence is 17 residues long. Trimming took 4 bases from V and 0 from J; bases not matched to a gene: 9. The CDR3 region has the DNA TGTGCCAGAAGCACAACAGGGGGACCTAATAGCAATCAGCCCCAGCATTTT. This sequence encodes CARSTTGGPNSNQPQHF.

Only one count was recorded for this clone. The chain recombines TRBV27 with TRBJ2-7, with a possible D match to TRBD1 (5 bases). The CDR3 covers 17 residues. Trimming took off 5 bases at V and 2 bases at J, with 22 bases between the two ends. The germline V gene has CDR1 MNHEY and CDR2 SMNVEV (reference sequence). The CDR3 here is CASSQKPQGTNPYEQYF. The CDR3 DNA is TGTGCCAGCAGTCAGAAACCCCAGGGTACCAATCCCTACGAGCAGTACTTC.

This clone was counted only a few times. The rearrangement joins TRBV25-1 to TRBJ1-2; D gene ambiguous. V shed 1 base and J shed 8 bases, with 8 bases lying between them. The CDR3 sequence is 12 residues long. Looked up from germline, CDR1 is MGHDK and CDR2 is SYGVNS. CDR3 residues: CASSELEKGYTF. The DNA of the CDR3 is TGTGCCAGCAGTGAATTGGAGAAGGGCTACACCTTC.

The chain employs TRBV28 and TRBJ1-5; TRBD1 matches 9 bases. The V segment lost 5 bases and the J segment 6 bases; nucleotides outside the gene matches: 5. The CDR3 contains 14 residues. Germline lookup yields CDR1 MDHEN and CDR2 SYDVKM. Here the CDR3 reads CASSLGQGLQPQHF. The CDR3 DNA follows: TGTGCCAGCAGTCTGGGACAGGGACTTCAGCCCCAGCATTTT.

The V call is TRBV7-2, the J call TRBJ1-5; 8 bases match TRBD1. The CDR3 has 15 residues. Trimming at V came to 5 bases and at J to 5 bases, leaving 8 bases not matched to a gene. CDR1 SGHTA and CDR2 FQGNSA come from the germline V gene. DNA of the CDR3: TGTGCCAGCAGCCAGGGGCAGGGGGCTTATCAGCCCCAGCATTTT. This encodes CASSQGQGAYQPQHF.

The chain uses TRBV6-1 and TRBJ1-6, with a possible D match to TRBD1 (6 bases). V lost 4 bases and J lost 0, with 13 bases in between. Germline lookup yields CDR1 MNHNS and CDR2 SASEGT. This CDR3 is 17 amino acids long. CDR3 DNA sequence: TGTGCCAGCAGTGCTCTAGGACAGAGCTCCTATAATTCACCCCTCCACTTT. Its translation is CASSALGQSSYNSPLHF.

The CDR3 DNA is TGCAGCGTTGCCCCCCTGACAGGGTTCGAGCAGTACTTC. It specifies CSVAPLTGFEQYF. The chain employs TRBV29-1 and TRBJ2-7; 7 nucleotides align to TRBD1. Looked up from germline, CDR1 is SQVTM and CDR2 is ANQGSEA. The V and J ends lost 4 bases and 6 bases, in that order; junction bases with no gene match: 9. The CDR3 runs 13 residues.

This CDR3 reads CASGVGASGSYEQYF. CDR3 DNA: TGTGCTAGTGGCGTTGGGGCTAGCGGGAGTTACGAGCAGTACTTC. This rearrangement joins TRBV12-5 to TRBJ2-7; TRBD2 matches 10 bases. Germline assignment: CDR1 LGHNT and CDR2 FRNRAP. V was clipped by 6 bases and J by 4 bases; unmatched bases: 9. The CDR3 is 15 residues long.

V and J are TRBV6-2 or TRBV6-3 and TRBJ2-3; D is unresolved. Between the trimmed V and J ends, which lost 0 bases and 5 bases, there was a span of 12 bases. Per germline, CDR1 MNHEY and CDR2 SVGEGT. CDR3 size: 15 residues. The CDR3, as DNA: TGTGCCAGCAGTTACTCCCTCGATACTGGAGATACGCAGTATTTT. Its translation: CASSYSLDTGDTQYF.

V usage is TRBV5-6 and J usage is TRBJ1-5, with D possibly being TRBD1 (5 bases). The ends were cut back, 4 bases at V and 6 bases at J, with 11 bases in the middle. The CDR3 consists of 13 residues. In germline, CDR1 is SGHDT, CDR2 YYEEEE. The CDR3 region has the DNA TGTGCCAGCAGCCAGCAGGGTGGTCAGCCCCAGCATTTT. Its protein product is CASSQQGGQPQHF.

The rearrangement links TRBV6-6 to TRBJ1-2; possibly TRBD1 for D (5 bases). Trimming left V 5 bases short and J 2 bases short, with 9 bases between. Germline CDR1 MNHNY, CDR2 SVGAGI (reference sequence). This CDR3 contains 13 residues. The CDR3 is CASSATGNYGYTF. The CDR3 bases are TGTGCCAGCAGTGCTACAGGAAACTATGGCTACACCTTC.

This chain connects TRBV7-3 to TRBJ2-2; TRBD1 matches 8 bases. J was trimmed by 3 bases and V by 5 bases; bases with no gene match: 17. Germline V gives CDR1 SGHTA, CDR2 FQGTGA. The CDR3 extends over 19 amino acids. The CDR3 region has the DNA TGTGCCAGCAGCCCGACCGGCATTGGGCAGGGGGCAGACACCGGGGAGCTGTTTTTT. Translated, it gives CASSPTGIGQGADTGELFF.

This rearrangement joins TRBV7-6 to TRBJ2-5, with 8 bases identical to TRBD2. This CDR3 comprises 16 residues. The germline CDR1 and CDR2 sequences are SGHVS and FNYEAQ. Trimming cost V 4 bases and J 5 bases; bases outside gene matches: 12. The DNA for the CDR3 is TGTGCCAGCAGCTCGCAAACAGCGGGGGTGGTGGAGACCCAGTACTTC. Protein product: CASSSQTAGVVETQYF.

The rearrangement joins TRBV18 to TRBJ2-6; D possibly corresponds to TRBD1 (5 bases). This CDR3 comprises 16 residues. V was pared by 5 bases and J by 0 bases, with 11 bases between. Germline V gene data show CDR1 as KGHSH and CDR2 as LQKENI. CDR3 sequence: CASSNAGFSGANVLTF. The CDR3 DNA reads as TGTGCCAGCTCAAACGCAGGGTTCTCTGGGGCCAACGTCCTGACTTTC.

The sample holds many counts of this clone. V usage is TRBV5-1 and J usage is TRBJ1-1; unclear D gene. Germline V gives CDR1 SGHRS, CDR2 YFSETQ. The V gene lost 3 bases and the J gene lost 0 bases, with 15 bases spanning the gap. CDR3 length: 16 residues. CDR3 protein: CASSSGGRLMNTEAFF. The DNA for the CDR3 is TGCGCCAGCAGCTCGGGAGGCAGACTCATGAACACTGAAGCTTTCTTT.

This clone was found once. The chain combines TRBV19 with TRBJ2-2; unclear D gene. The V end was cut by 0 bases, the J end by 6 bases, with 11 bases between. The germline CDR1 and CDR2 sequences are LNHDA and SQIVND (reference sequence). The CDR3 sequence is 15 residues long. CDR3 amino acids: CASSIDLGFPGELFF. The CDR3 region has the DNA TGTGCCAGTAGTATAGATCTTGGCTTTCCCGGGGAGCTGTTTTTT.

V usage is TRBV3-1 (or the pseudogene TRBV3-2) and J usage is TRBJ2-3; D is unresolved. The length of the CDR3 is 13 residues. Germline lookup yields CDR1 LGHDT and CDR2 YNNKEL (reference sequence). V lost 6 bases and J 0 bases, leaving 7 bases between the germline ends. CDR3 in DNA: TGTGCCAGCAGGAGTCCGAGCACAGATACGCAGTATTTT. Protein: CASRSPSTDTQYF.

The chain combines TRBV19 with TRBJ1-6; 8 nucleotides agree with TRBD1. The CDR3 contains 14 residues. CDR1 and CDR2 from the germline V gene are LNHDA and SQIVND (reference sequence). The V gene end was trimmed by 6 bases and the J gene end by 10 bases; junction bases not matched to a gene: 8. The CDR3 loop is CASSIDRGESPLHF. The DNA of the CDR3 is TGTGCCAGTAGCATCGACAGGGGCGAATCACCCCTCCACTTT.

This sequence joins TRBV5-5 and TRBJ1-5; 7 positions match TRBD1. In germline, CDR1 is SGHKS, CDR2 YYEKEE (reference sequence). The CDR3 extends over 15 amino acids. With V trimmed by 0 bases and J by 2 bases, 2 bases remained unmatched. In DNA, the CDR3 is TGTGCCAGCAGCTTGGCGCAGGGGGGCAATCAGCCCCAGCATTTT. It translates to CASSLAQGGNQPQHF.

This sequence joins TRBV7-2 and TRBJ2-7, with TRBD1 identical over 7 bases. Trimming cost V 5 bases and J 2 bases; bases outside gene matches: 6. The CDR3 is 14 amino acids. The germline gives CDR1 SGHTA, CDR2 FQGNSA. The CDR3 DNA follows: TGTGCCAGCAGCCCGGGACAGACTACCTACGAGCAGTACTTC. Residues: CASSPGQTTYEQYF.

V and J are TRBV3-1 (or the pseudogene TRBV3-2) and TRBJ2-1; D possibly corresponds to TRBD2 (7 bases). The germline gives CDR1 LGHDT, CDR2 YNNKEL (reference sequence). This CDR3 has 16 residues. The V and J ends lost 0 bases and 5 bases respectively, with 14 bases between them. The CDR3 DNA reads TGTGCCAGCAGCCAAGAAGGGGGGGGGCGAAACAATGAGCAGTTCTTC. Residues: CASSQEGGGRNNEQFF.

The chain combines TRBV27 with TRBJ1-2; TRBD1 aligns across 9 bases. V shed 4 bases and J 6 bases; nucleotides not matched to a gene: 3. Germline CDR1 is MNHEY and CDR2 is SMNVEV (reference sequence). The length of the CDR3 is 13 residues. The DNA for the CDR3 is TGTGCCAGCAGTTCCGGGACAGGGAATGGCTACACCTTC. This encodes CASSSGTGNGYTF.

V usage is TRBV19 and J usage is TRBJ1-2; D remains ambiguous. The germline V and J ends were trimmed by 3 bases and 1 base, with 12 bases remaining between them. The germline V gene encodes CDR1 LNHDA and CDR2 SQIVND (reference sequence). This CDR3 is built from 15 residues. The CDR3 is CASSIDNWYNYGYTF. Written as DNA, the CDR3 is TGTGCCAGTAGTATCGACAACTGGTATAACTATGGCTACACCTTC.

The chain recombines TRBV3-1 (or the pseudogene TRBV3-2) with TRBJ1-1, with D tentatively TRBD1 (6 bases). Germline values: CDR1 LGHDT, CDR2 YNNKEL (reference sequence). V lost 5 bases to trimming and J lost 2 bases, with 9 bases between them. This CDR3 has 13 residues. The CDR3 DNA reads as TGTGCCAGCAGCAGGACAGTTAACACTGAAGCTTTCTTT. Protein product: CASSRTVNTEAFF.

The chain recombines TRBV12-3 or TRBV12-4 with TRBJ2-7; 10 positions agree with TRBD1. V was pared by 5 bases and J by 7 bases, with 5 bases of the junction left unmatched. This CDR3 is 13 amino acids long. The CDR3 here is CASSRQGAVEQYF. The CDR3 DNA reads TGTGCCAGCAGTCGACAGGGGGCGGTGGAGCAGTACTTC.